The source of this TCR beta chain is a study of OX40 agonist ivuxolimab in advanced cancers. The V gene lost 3 bases and the J gene lost 0 bases, with 11 bases spanning the gap. The germline gives CDR1 SGHTA, CDR2 FQGNSA. CDR3 size: 16 residues. The study, taken as a whole, reports: Circulating CD4+ and CD8+ T cells showed clonal expansion by week 6 at 0.1 to 3.0 mg/kg.

Regarding this clone: Its antigen is not known.

Profiled with immunoSEQ multiplex PCR; TCRdb holds only in-frame clones, not every one. The repertoire holds 70,000 or so clones, with around 81% as singletons. The sample was CD4+ or CD8+ T cells sorted from blood, taken in a trial of the OX40 agonist ivuxolimab. The origin of this receptor is an adult with an advanced solid tumor such as melanoma, head and neck, liver or kidney cancer. This chain links TRBV7-2 with TRBJ2-2; the D gene is possibly TRBD1 (6 bases). CDR3 DNA: TGTGCCAGCAGCTTGGACACAGGGTCGAACACCGGGGAGCTGTTTTTT. Translating it yields CASSLDTGSNTGELFF.